What follows is one T cell receptor (beta chain) and its context. Its target is unknown. Clones were read by immunoSEQ multiplex PCR, and TCRdb kept only the in-frame ones, dropping some. Among 85,000 to 120,000 clones listed, roughly 96% were seen once. Per the germline V gene, CDR1 is SGHAT and CDR2 is FQNNGV. The V gene end was trimmed by 4 bases and the J gene end by 6 bases; junction bases not matched to a gene: 8. The CDR3 extends over 15 amino acids. The sample belongs to a study of T cells in pancreatic ductal adenocarcinoma. Surgery without prior neoadjuvant therapy was the treatment of the selected pancreatic ductal adenocarcinoma patients. Study results and caveats: Enrichment of CD45RO+ effector over naive T cells in tumors may bias clonality. Compared with tumor, blood showed more total productive templates and approximately 8-fold more clonotypes. This surgical cohort overrepresents the minority presenting with early-stage disease. Mean clonality was about 0.11 in tumors and about 0.069 in blood, not significantly different.

The sequenced sample was PBMCs. This clonotype was obtained from a human donor with pancreatic ductal adenocarcinoma. The chain joins TRBV11-2 to TRBJ2-3; TRBD1 aligns across 9 bases. CDR3: CASSSGTGLSDTQYF. The CDR3 DNA sequence: TGTGCCAGCAGCTCCGGGACAGGGTTGTCCGATACGCAGTATTTT. Variable domain in full (rest from reference TRBV11-2 and TRBJ2-3): EAGVAQSPRYKIIEKRQSVAFWCNPISGHATLYWYQQILGQGPKLLIQFQNNGVVDDSQLPKDRFSAERLKGVDSTLKIQPAKLEDSAVYLCASSSGTGLSDTQYFGPGTRLTVL.